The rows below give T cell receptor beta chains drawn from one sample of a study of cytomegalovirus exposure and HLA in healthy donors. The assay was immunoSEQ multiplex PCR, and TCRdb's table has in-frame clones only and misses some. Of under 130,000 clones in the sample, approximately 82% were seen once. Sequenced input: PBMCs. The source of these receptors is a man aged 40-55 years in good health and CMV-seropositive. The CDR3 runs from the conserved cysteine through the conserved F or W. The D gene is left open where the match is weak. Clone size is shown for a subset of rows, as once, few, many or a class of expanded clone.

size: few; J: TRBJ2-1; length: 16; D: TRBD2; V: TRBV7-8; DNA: TGTGCCAGCAGCTTAGCTCTAGCGGGGCCCTACAATGAGCAGTTCTTC; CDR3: CASSLALAGPYNEQFF
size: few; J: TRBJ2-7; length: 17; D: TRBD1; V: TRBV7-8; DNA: TGTGCCAGCAGCGACAGAAGGAGGGGACAGGGTTCCTACGAGCAGTACTTC; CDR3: CASSDRRRGQGSYEQYF
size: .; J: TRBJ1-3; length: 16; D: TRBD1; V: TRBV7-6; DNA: TGTGCCAGCAGCTTAGACTCCAGGGGGCCTGGAAACACCATATATTTT; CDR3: CASSLDSRGPGNTIYF
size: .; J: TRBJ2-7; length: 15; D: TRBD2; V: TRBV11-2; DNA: TGTGCCAGCAGCTTAAGGAGCGGGGGCCCTTACGAGCAGTACTTC; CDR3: CASSLRSGGPYEQYF
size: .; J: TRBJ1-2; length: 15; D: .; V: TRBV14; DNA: TGTGCCAGCAGCCAAGATCCCCGGAGGGGCCATGGCTACACCTTC; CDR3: CASSQDPRRGHGYTF
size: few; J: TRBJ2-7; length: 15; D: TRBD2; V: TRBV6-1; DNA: TGTGCCAGCAGTCTTCTAGCGGGAGGGTTCTACGAGCAGTACTTC; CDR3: CASSLLAGGFYEQYF
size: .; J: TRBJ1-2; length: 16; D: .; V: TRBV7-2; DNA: TGTGCCAGCAGCTTAGTGGCGACAGCCACTAACTATGGCTACACCTTC; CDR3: CASSLVATATNYGYTF
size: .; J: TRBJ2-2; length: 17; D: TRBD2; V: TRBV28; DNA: TGTGCCAGCAGTTTAGCCCTAGCGGGGAGGAACACCGGGGAGCTGTTTTTT; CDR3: CASSLALAGRNTGELFF
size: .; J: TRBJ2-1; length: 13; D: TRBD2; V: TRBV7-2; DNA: TGTGCCAGCAGCTTCGGCGGGAGATATGAGCAGTTCTTC; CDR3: CASSFGGRYEQFF
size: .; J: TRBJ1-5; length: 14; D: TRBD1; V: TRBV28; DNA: TGTGCCAGCAGTCAGACAGGGAGCAATCAGCCCCAGCATTTT; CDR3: CASSQTGSNQPQHF
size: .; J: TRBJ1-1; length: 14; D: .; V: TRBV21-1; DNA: TGTGCCAGCAGCACCCCAGGGGGCGGGACTGAAGCTTTCTTT; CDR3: CASSTPGGGTEAFF
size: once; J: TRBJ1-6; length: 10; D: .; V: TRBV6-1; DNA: TGTGCCAGCAGTGAGTACAGGCTCCACTTT; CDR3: CASSEYRLHF
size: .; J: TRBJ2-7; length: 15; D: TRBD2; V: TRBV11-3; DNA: TGTGCCAGCAGCCCTAGGACTAGCGGGACGTACGAGCAGTACTTC; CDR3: CASSPRTSGTYEQYF
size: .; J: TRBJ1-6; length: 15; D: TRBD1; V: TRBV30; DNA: TGTGCCTGGAGTGGGGACAGGGGCTTTGATTCACCCCTCCACTTT; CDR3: CAWSGDRGFDSPLHF
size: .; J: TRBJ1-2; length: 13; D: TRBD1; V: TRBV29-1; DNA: TGCAGCGTTCGGACAGGGGTCAATTATGGCTACACCTTC; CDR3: CSVRTGVNYGYTF
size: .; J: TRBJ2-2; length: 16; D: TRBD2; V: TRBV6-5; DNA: TGTGCCAGCAGTTACTCGAAGCGGGGGCGATCCGGGGAGCTGTTTTTT; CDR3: CASSYSKRGRSGELFF
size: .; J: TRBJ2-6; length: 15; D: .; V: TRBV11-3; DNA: TGTGCCAGCAGCACAGGCGGCACTGGGGCCAACGGCCTGACTTTC; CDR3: CASSTGGTGANGLTF
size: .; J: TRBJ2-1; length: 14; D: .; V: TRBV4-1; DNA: TGCGCCAGCAGCCAAACCATTTTAGAAGGGAGTAAGTTCTTC; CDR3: CASSQTILEGSKFF
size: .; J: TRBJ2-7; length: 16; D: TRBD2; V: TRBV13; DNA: TGTGCCAGCAGCTCGACTACTAGCGGGATCACCTACGAGCAGTACTTC; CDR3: CASSSTTSGITYEQYF
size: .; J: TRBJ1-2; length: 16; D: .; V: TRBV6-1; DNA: TGTGCCAGCAGTGAAGCGGTCAACGTGGGGGGAGGGGGCTACACCTTC; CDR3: CASSEAVNVGGGGYTF
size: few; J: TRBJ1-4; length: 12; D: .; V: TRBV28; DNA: TGTGCCAGCAGTCCGTTAATGGAAAAACTGTTTTTT; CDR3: CASSPLMEKLFF
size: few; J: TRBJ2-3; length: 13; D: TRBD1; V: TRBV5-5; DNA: TGTGCCAGCAGCTTGGAGGGGGCGGATACGCAGTATTTT; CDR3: CASSLEGADTQYF
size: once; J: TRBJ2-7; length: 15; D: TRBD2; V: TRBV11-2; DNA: TGTGCCAGCAGCCGGGGACTAGCGGGATCTGCCGAGCAGTACTTC; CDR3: CASSRGLAGSAEQYF
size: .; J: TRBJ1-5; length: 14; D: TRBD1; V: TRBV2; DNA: TGTGCCAGCACGCTGGGACAGGGCACTCAGCCCCAGCATTTT; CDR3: CASTLGQGTQPQHF
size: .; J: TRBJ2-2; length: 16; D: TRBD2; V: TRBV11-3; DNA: TGTGCCAGCAGCTTAGAAGCGGGAGGGCTGACCGGGGAGCTGTTTTTT; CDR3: CASSLEAGGLTGELFF
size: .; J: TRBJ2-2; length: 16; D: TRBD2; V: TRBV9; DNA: TGTGCCAGCAGCGAGATGCCGGGACTAGCTTCCGGGGAGCTGTTTTTT; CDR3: CASSEMPGLASGELFF
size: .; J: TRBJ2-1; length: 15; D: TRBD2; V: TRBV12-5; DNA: TGTGCTAGTGGAACTAGCGGGAGCTCCTACAATGAGCAGTTCTTC; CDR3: CASGTSGSSYNEQFF
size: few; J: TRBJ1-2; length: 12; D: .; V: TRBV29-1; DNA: TGCAGCGGTGTACAGGGCGACTATGGCTACACCTTC; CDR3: CSGVQGDYGYTF
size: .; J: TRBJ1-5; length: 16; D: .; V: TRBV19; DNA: TGTGCCAGTAGTAAGGGGGGGCGGGGGAGGCATCAGCCCCAGCATTTT; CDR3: CASSKGGRGRHQPQHF
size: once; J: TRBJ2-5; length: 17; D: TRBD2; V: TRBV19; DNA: TGTGCCAGTAGTACCTGGACTAGCGGGGGGGTGGAAGAGACCCAGTACTTC; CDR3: CASSTWTSGGVEETQYF
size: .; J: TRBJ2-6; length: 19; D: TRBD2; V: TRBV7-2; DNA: TGTGCCAGCAGCTTAAGAACTAGCGGGACTATCTCTGGGGCCAACGGCCTGACTTTC; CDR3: CASSLRTSGTISGANGLTF
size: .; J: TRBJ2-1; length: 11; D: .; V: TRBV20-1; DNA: TGCAGTGCTTACTGGTACAATGAGCAGTTCTTC; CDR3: CSAYWYNEQFF
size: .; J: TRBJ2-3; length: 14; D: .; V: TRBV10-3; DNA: TGTGCCAGCTCACAGGGAGGGGGCACAGATACGCAGTATTTT; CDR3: CASSQGGGTDTQYF
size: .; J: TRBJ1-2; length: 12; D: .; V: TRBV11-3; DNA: TGTGCCAGCAGCCCGGGAGGCTATGGCTACACCTTC; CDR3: CASSPGGYGYTF
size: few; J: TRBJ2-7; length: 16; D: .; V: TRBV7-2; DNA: TGTGCCAGCAGCGTCGGAGGGGCAGACTATTACTACGAGCAGTACTTC; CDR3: CASSVGGADYYYEQYF
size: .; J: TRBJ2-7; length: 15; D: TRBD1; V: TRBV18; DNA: TGTGCCAGCTCACCCGGGACAGGGAGCTCCTACGAGCAGTACTTC; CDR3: CASSPGTGSSYEQYF